One and the same sample provided the 15 T cell receptor beta chains below, sequenced in a study of T cells in tuberculosis. Assay used: immunoSEQ multiplex PCR; TCRdb lists only in-frame clones, some missing. The table shows 30,000 to 40,000 clones, with around 97% occurring only once. The sequenced sample consisted of PBMCs. These receptors were collected from a donor aged 10-29 years with latent tuberculosis or without tuberculosis infection.

This sequence joins TRBV4-1 and TRBJ1-3, with 7 bases lining up with TRBD1. V was pared by 5 bases and J by 6 bases, with 7 bases of the junction left unmatched. Germline-derived CDR1 and CDR2 are MGHRA and YSYEKL. The CDR3 spans 14 residues. The CDR3 spells CASSLQGHANTIYF. Written as DNA, the CDR3 is TGCGCCAGCAGCTTACAGGGGCACGCAAACACCATATATTTT.

The chain combines TRBV10-1 with TRBJ1-5; tentative D call: TRBD1 (6 bases). The V gene's germline CDR1 is WNHNN and CDR2 SYGVQD (reference sequence). The germline V and J ends were trimmed by 0 bases and 3 bases, with 15 bases remaining between them. This CDR3 comprises 17 residues. CDR3 region: CASSESRQEAINQPQHF. In DNA form, the CDR3 reads TGCGCCAGCAGTGAGTCGCGACAGGAGGCTATCAATCAGCCCCAGCATTTT.

The chain couples TRBV6-1 to TRBJ2-7, with TRBD2 matching 7 bases. The germline CDR1 and CDR2 sequences are MNHNS and SASEGT. Trimming took 0 bases from V and 1 from J; bases not matched to a gene: 3. The CDR3 loop spans 15 amino acids. CDR3 DNA sequence: TGTGCCAGCAGTGAAGCTTGGGGACTATCCTACGAGCAGTACTTC. Protein product: CASSEAWGLSYEQYF.

This sequence joins TRBV15 and TRBJ2-7; tentatively, D is TRBD1 (9 bases). The CDR3 sequence is 15 residues long. V was clipped by 5 bases and J by 3 bases, with 17 bases between them. Germline loops: CDR1 LNHNV, CDR2 YYDKDF (reference sequence). The CDR3 sequence: CATSRGGQGGYEQYF. CDR3 nucleotide sequence: TGTGCCACCAGCCGGGGGGGACAGGGAGGCTACGAGCAGTACTTC.

V usage is TRBV14 and J usage is TRBJ2-5, with a weak D call TRBD1 (6 bases). V was trimmed by 4 bases and J by 5 bases, leaving 11 bases between them. Germline lookup yields CDR1 SGHDN and CDR2 FVKESK. CDR3 length: 13 amino acids. CDR3 nucleotides: TGTGCCAGCAGCCTGGACAGATTCGAGACCCAGTACTTC. Residues: CASSLDRFETQYF.

The CDR3: CASSDTSYGYTF. The CDR3 DNA sequence: TGTGCCAGCAGCGACACTAGCTATGGCTACACCTTC. The chain joins TRBV7-9 to TRBJ1-2; no definite D call. Trimming pared 5 bases from V and 4 bases from J, leaving 8 bases between. Germline assignment: CDR1 SEHNR and CDR2 FQNEAQ (reference sequence). The CDR3 covers 12 residues.

The CDR3 here is CASSLYRRQGSILNTEAFF. In nucleotides, the CDR3 is TGTGCCAGCAGCTTATACCGTAGACAGGGCTCCATCTTGAACACTGAAGCTTTCTTT. The chain carries TRBV21-1 and TRBJ1-1; the listed D gene, TRBD1, was not tested against the DNA. TRBV21-1 counts as a pseudogene. The CDR3 is made up of 19 amino acids.

The CDR3 spells CASSLRVGGETQYF. CDR3 sequence (DNA): TGTGCCAGCAGCTTACGGGTAGGGGGAGAGACCCAGTACTTC. This chain links TRBV7-9 with TRBJ2-5, with D perhaps matching TRBD1 (6 bases). Germline V gene data show CDR1 as SEHNR and CDR2 as FQNEAQ (reference sequence). The V and J ends lost 2 bases and 4 bases respectively, with 11 bases between them. CDR3 length: 14 amino acids.

The chain carries TRBV11-3 and TRBJ2-1; 14 positions match TRBD2. V lost 5 bases, J lost 7 bases, and 13 bases stayed unmatched. The germline V gene has CDR1 SGHNT and CDR2 YENEEA. The CDR3 is 18 residues long. CDR3 DNA: TGTGCCAGCAGCCCTGGGACTAGCGGGAGTGGGACTATTAATGAGCAGTTCTTC. Amino acid sequence: CASSPGTSGSGTINEQFF.

The chain carries TRBV10-2 and TRBJ2-7, with TRBD2 as a possible D gene (6 bases). The CDR3 spans 17 residues. Trimming left V 3 bases short and J 2 bases short, with 20 bases between. Germline V lookup: CDR1 WSHSY, CDR2 SAAADI. The CDR3 sequence: CASSDGASAHFPYEQYF. In DNA form, the CDR3 reads TGCGCCAGCAGTGACGGGGCTAGCGCCCACTTCCCCTACGAGCAGTACTTC.

This rearrangement joins TRBV6-1 to TRBJ2-1; 12 bases map to TRBD2. V dropped 4 bases and J dropped 7; count of bases not matched to a gene: 14. Germline V gene sequence: CDR1 MNHNS, CDR2 SASEGT. This CDR3 comprises 18 residues. The CDR3 reads CASSATSGGRGKKNEQFF. For the CDR3, the DNA is TGTGCCAGCAGTGCTACTAGCGGGGGGCGGGGTAAGAAGAATGAGCAGTTCTTC.

The gene calls are TRBV13 and TRBJ1-2; D unclear. CDR1 and CDR2 (germline): PRHDT, FYEKMQ (reference sequence). There are 14 residues in the CDR3. V lost 3 bases and J lost 0, with 8 bases in between. The CDR3 DNA reads as TGTGCCAGCAGCTTGGTCCGGGCTAACTATGGCTACACCTTC. This codes for CASSLVRANYGYTF.

This clone was detected only once. The V call is TRBV27, the J call TRBJ1-1; D is undetermined. Germline V CDR1 and CDR2: MNHEY, SMNVEV (reference sequence). The germline V and J ends were trimmed by 6 bases and 11 bases, with 22 bases remaining between them. This CDR3 contains 14 residues. The CDR3 here is CASSEAGSVAGAFF. In DNA, the CDR3 is TGTGCCAGCAGCGAGGCGGGGTCTGTAGCGGGGGCTTTCTTT.

About this clone itself: Other DNA sequences in this sample translate to the same CDR3. The V and J genes are TRBV18 and TRBJ1-2; weak D call: TRBD1 (6 bases). The germline V gene encodes CDR1 KGHSH and CDR2 LQKENI. The CDR3 consists of 12 residues. Trimming cost V 6 bases and J 6 bases, with 11 bases left between them. The CDR3 loop reads CASSPTGDGYTF. CDR3 coding DNA: TGTGCCAGCTCCCCGACAGGAGATGGCTACACCTTC.

V and J are TRBV27 and TRBJ2-2; the match to TRBD2 covers 14 bases. J lost 6 bases, V lost 4 bases, and 7 bases had no gene match. The CDR3 loop spans 17 amino acids. The germline V gene encodes CDR1 MNHEY and CDR2 SMNVEV (reference sequence). CDR3 residues: CASSSPGTSGSAGELFF. CDR3 DNA: TGTGCCAGCAGTTCCCCCGGGACTAGCGGGAGCGCCGGGGAGCTGTTTTTT.